Each of the 16 T cell receptor beta chains below was sequenced from the same sample in a study of T cells after posttransplantation cyclophosphamide. Sampled 1 year posttransplant, controls received myeloablative marrow transplants, methotrexate and a calcineurin inhibitor. The data were produced by immunoSEQ multiplex PCR, yet TCRdb's version contains in-frame clones alone and is incomplete. Among around 9,400 clones listed, more than 80% were seen once. The source was PBMCs, collected about 450 days after allogeneic stem cell transplant with calcineurin inhibitor and methotrexate. The receptors derive from a male patient aged 45-60 years who received an allogeneic stem cell transplant from an unrelated donor, was CMV-positive, and had chronic GVHD only. Some T cells may be transferred from the graft donor.

This clone was observed a single time. The V and J genes are TRBV27 and TRBJ2-6, with a weak D call TRBD1 (7 bases). The V end lost 0 bases, the J end lost 4 bases, and 10 bases lay between the germline ends. The CDR3 runs to 16 residues. From germline, CDR1 is MNHEY and CDR2 SMNVEV (reference sequence). The CDR3 DNA follows: TGTGCCAGCAGTTTATCGGAGGGGGCAGGGGCCAACGTCCTGACTTTC. Protein: CASSLSEGAGANVLTF. The full variable domain, in which reference TRBV27 and TRBJ2-6 provide the parts outside the CDR3, is EAQVTQNPRYLITVTGKKLTVTCSQNMNHEYMSWYRQDPGLGLRQIYYSMNVEVTDKGDVPEGYKVSRKEKRNFPLILESPSPNQTSLYFCASSLSEGAGANVLTFGAGSRLTVL.

The chain links TRBV2 to TRBJ1-2; 7 bases are a match to TRBD1. With 6 bases clipped from V and 4 bases from J, the junction kept 5 bases outside the gene matches. This CDR3 comprises 13 residues. Germline V gives CDR1 SNHLY, CDR2 FYNNEI. The CDR3 DNA is TGTGCCAGCAGCGGGGACAGCATCTATGGCTACACCTTC. This sequence encodes CASSGDSIYGYTF.

The rearrangement uses TRBV2 and TRBJ1-2; D remains ambiguous. V was shortened by 7 bases and J by 6 bases, with 18 bases between the two germline ends. CDR3 length: 14 amino acids. The V gene's germline CDR1 is SNHLY and CDR2 FYNNEI. In DNA form, the CDR3 reads TGTGCCAGCAATGGACTCCGAATGAGCGATGGCTACACCTTC. Protein sequence: CASNGLRMSDGYTF.

The gene calls are TRBV5-6 and TRBJ2-5, with no clear D. The J call may not be correct, given that the DNA end is closer to TRBJ2-7. The germline V gene has CDR1 SGHDT and CDR2 YYEEEE. The CDR3 runs to 14 residues. This chain's CDR3 is CASSFFVNSYEQYF. The CDR3 DNA is TGTGCCAGCAGCTTCTTCGTCAACTCCTACGAGCAGTACTTC.

V is TRBV2 and J is TRBJ1-6; no reliable D call. Germline assignment: CDR1 SNHLY and CDR2 FYNNEI. This CDR3 region has 12 residues. Trimming stripped 7 bases from V and 8 bases from J, with 9 bases between. This chain's CDR3 is CASMRADSPLHF. The DNA for the CDR3 is TGTGCCAGCATGCGGGCGGATTCACCCCTCCACTTT. The complete variable domain, with remaining parts taken from reference TRBV2 and TRBJ1-6, reads EPEVTQTPSHQVTQMGQEVILRCVPISNHLYFYWYRQILGQKVEFLVSFYNNEISEKSEIFDDQFSVERPDGSNFTLKIRSTKLEDSAMYFCASMRADSPLHFGNGTRLTVT.

This chain joins TRBV9 and TRBJ2-7, with 7 bases matching TRBD1. The CDR3 extends over 13 amino acids. J was trimmed by 6 bases and V by 2 bases; bases with no gene match: 5. The germline CDR1 and CDR2 sequences are SGDLS and YYNGEE. CDR3 coding DNA: TGTGCCAGCAGCGTGGGACAGTTTAGCGAGCAGTACTTC. Translated: CASSVGQFSEQYF.

The V and J genes are TRBV7-9 and TRBJ2-5, with 7 bases aligning to TRBD2. CDR3 size: 16 residues. Germline V gives CDR1 SEHNR, CDR2 FQNEAQ (reference sequence). V was clipped by 4 bases and J by 1 base; unmatched bases: 9. The CDR3 loop reads CASSSQVAGLQETQYF. In nucleotides, the CDR3 is TGTGCCAGCAGCTCCCAAGTAGCGGGCCTCCAAGAGACCCAGTACTTC.

The chain has TRBV13 and TRBJ2-7; TRBD1 is a possible D gene (6 bases). Germline V gene lookup returns CDR1 PRHDT and CDR2 FYEKMQ (reference sequence). The CDR3 totals 16 residues. Trimming took 5 bases from V and 1 from J, leaving 18 bases between them. CDR3 sequence reads: CASSPPGQTLSYEQYF. CDR3 bases: TGTGCCAGCAGCCCCCCGGGACAAACTCTTTCCTACGAGCAGTACTTC.

The chain employs TRBV7-2 and TRBJ2-5; no clear D gene. The CDR3 is 13 amino acids. Looked up from germline, CDR1 is SGHTA and CDR2 is FQGNSA. Trimming cost V 5 bases and J 1 base, with 8 bases left between them. The CDR3 bases are TGTGCCAGCAGCGATTTAGTCCAAGAGACCCAGTACTTC. As protein: CASSDLVQETQYF.

The chain is built from TRBV27 and TRBJ1-1; maybe TRBD1 (6 bases). The CDR3 has 14 residues. The germline V and J ends were trimmed by 5 bases and 5 bases, with 15 bases remaining between them. Germline lookup yields CDR1 MNHEY and CDR2 SMNVEV (reference sequence). DNA of the CDR3: TGTGCCAGCAGTCTCCAAGGGGGGGGGACTGAAGCTTTCTTT. It translates to CASSLQGGGTEAFF.

The chain recombines TRBV28 with TRBJ1-4; 8 bases line up with TRBD1. This CDR3 has 13 amino acids. V trimming: 7 bases; J trimming: 7 bases; junction bases outside the gene matches: 5. Germline lookup yields CDR1 MDHEN and CDR2 SYDVKM. The CDR3: CASTGGLVEKLFF. Here the CDR3 DNA reads TGTGCCAGCACAGGGGGCCTAGTTGAAAAACTGTTTTTT.

This CDR3 reads CASSPRPTGFPYEQYF. In DNA, the CDR3 is TGTGCCAGCAGCCCCCGTCCGACAGGGTTCCCCTACGAGCAGTACTTC. This chain connects TRBV7-2 to TRBJ2-7; 7 bases line up with TRBD1. The germline gives CDR1 SGHTA, CDR2 FQGNSA. V shed 5 bases and J 2 bases; nucleotides not matched to a gene: 12. This CDR3 spans 16 amino acids.

As DNA, the CDR3 is TGTGCCAGTAGTCCCGGTGGGAGAGGTAGTTATGGCTACACCTTC. Amino acids: CASSPGGRGSYGYTF. The rearrangement links TRBV19 to TRBJ1-2; no clear D gene. With 5 bases removed from V and 5 bases from J, the gap between germline ends came to 18 bases. This CDR3 is 15 amino acids long. Per the germline V gene, CDR1 is LNHDA and CDR2 is SQIVND (reference sequence).

V is TRBV2 and J is TRBJ1-2; tentatively, D is TRBD1 (6 bases). CDR3 length equals 12 residues. The germline V gene has CDR1 SNHLY and CDR2 FYNNEI. V was cut by 6 bases and J by 5 bases, with 10 bases left in between. The CDR3 protein is CASRRTEYGYTF. In nucleotides, the CDR3 is TGTGCCAGCAGGAGGACAGAGTATGGCTACACCTTC.

This clone showed up just once. The chain's CDR3 is CASSLFGGPSYEQYF. Here the CDR3 DNA reads TGTGCCAGCAGCTTGTTTGGAGGGCCGTCCTACGAGCAGTACTTC. The chain has TRBV11-3 and TRBJ2-7, with D possibly being TRBD2 (6 bases). CDR1 and CDR2 (germline): SGHNT, YENEEA. V was shortened by 3 bases and J by 1 base, with 13 bases between the two germline ends. CDR3 size: 15 residues.

The chain joins TRBV7-6 to TRBJ2-1, with 8 bases identical to TRBD1. The V and J ends lost 5 bases and 9 bases, in that order; junction bases with no gene match: 6. From germline, CDR1 is SGHVS and CDR2 FNYEAQ. This CDR3 comprises 13 residues. CDR3 nucleotides: TGTGCCAGCAGCCCCGACAGGGGTGGTGAGCAGTTCTTC. Translation: CASSPDRGGEQFF.